A single sample is the source of the 24 T cell receptor beta chains below, sequenced in a study of cytomegalovirus exposure and HLA in healthy donors. The study ran its PCR with 60 Vbeta and 13 Jbeta primers. Profiling relied on immunoSEQ multiplex PCR, and the TCRdb table lists in-frame clones only, not all of them. The repertoire holds about 200,000 clones, with over 60% as singletons. Sequencing was performed on PBMCs. The source of these receptors is a man in his late teens or twenties in good health and CMV-seronegative.

The gene calls are TRBV11-2 and TRBJ1-2; 7 nucleotides agree with TRBD1. V lost 1 base and J lost 2; bases outside the gene matches: 7. This CDR3 region has 16 residues. Germline V gene data show CDR1 as SGHAT and CDR2 as FQNNGV. Here the CDR3 reads CASSLARQGPNYGYTF. The CDR3, as DNA: TGTGCCAGCAGCTTAGCACGACAGGGCCCGAACTATGGCTACACCTTC.

The gene calls are TRBV28 and TRBJ1-1, with 10 bases identical to TRBD1. CDR1 and CDR2 from the germline V gene are MDHEN and SYDVKM. With 4 bases clipped from V and 3 bases from J, the junction kept 5 bases outside the gene matches. The CDR3 has 15 residues. This CDR3 reads CASSSAGQGDTEAFF. CDR3 DNA sequence: TGTGCCAGCAGTTCAGCAGGACAGGGGGACACTGAAGCTTTCTTT.

This chain links TRBV27 with TRBJ1-5, with 8 positions matching TRBD1. The CDR3 covers 14 residues. CDR1 is MNHEY and CDR2 is SMNVEV in the germline V gene (reference sequence). V lost 6 bases, J lost 5 bases, and 6 bases stayed unmatched. The CDR3 coding sequence is TGTGCCAGCAGACGACAGGGGCCCTATCAGCCCCAGCATTTT. This codes for CASRRQGPYQPQHF.

Only a few counts were recorded for this clone. This sequence joins TRBV5-5 and TRBJ2-2, with 13 positions matching TRBD2. V dropped 0 bases and J dropped 7; count of bases not matched to a gene: 9. Germline V gene sequence: CDR1 SGHKS, CDR2 YYEKEE (reference sequence). This CDR3 comprises 18 residues. This CDR3 is CASSLDGLAGVANGELFF. CDR3 DNA: TGTGCCAGCAGCTTGGATGGACTAGCGGGAGTTGCTAACGGGGAGCTGTTTTTT. Filled out from reference TRBV5-5 and TRBJ2-2, the complete variable domain reads DAGVTQSPTHLIKTRGQQVTLRCSPISGHKSVSWYQQVLGQGPQFIFQYYEKEERGRGNFPDRFSARQFPNYSSELNVNALLLGDSALYLCASSLDGLAGVANGELFFGEGSRLTVL.

CDR3 region: CASSSRGGESYGYTF. The CDR3 DNA reads as TGTGCCAGCAGCTCTCGAGGGGGGGAAAGCTATGGCTACACCTTC. The chain couples TRBV5-6 to TRBJ1-2; tentatively, D is TRBD1 (6 bases). This CDR3 contains 15 residues. The ends were cut back, 3 bases at V and 4 bases at J, with 16 bases in the middle. CDR1 is SGHDT and CDR2 is YYEEEE in the germline V gene.

The genes are TRBV5-4 and TRBJ2-1; maybe TRBD2 (5 bases). Trimming cost V 0 bases and J 8 bases, with 9 bases left between them. The CDR3 runs to 13 residues. Germline CDR1 SGHNT, CDR2 YYREEE (reference sequence). The CDR3 DNA follows: TGTGCCAGCAGCTTGGGTGGGAGAGATGAGCAGTTCTTC. Translation: CASSLGGRDEQFF.

This clone was detected only once. This chain uses TRBV7-2 with TRBJ2-2; D gene unclear. V was pared by 4 bases and J by 2 bases, with 8 bases between. This CDR3 comprises 14 residues. The V gene's germline CDR1 is SGHTA and CDR2 FQGNSA. The CDR3 region has the DNA TGTGCCAGCAGCTCCCCGAGTAACACCGGGGAGCTGTTTTTT. Translated, it gives CASSSPSNTGELFF.

The V gene is TRBV27, the J gene TRBJ1-2, with D possibly being TRBD1 (6 bases). V shed 2 bases and J shed 0 bases, with 16 bases lying between them. In germline, CDR1 is MNHEY, CDR2 SMNVEV (reference sequence). CDR3 length: 17 residues. CDR3: CASSLIRGAGTNYGYTF. In DNA, the CDR3 is TGTGCCAGCAGTTTAATTCGGGGGGCAGGGACTAACTATGGCTACACCTTC.

The chain combines TRBV18 with TRBJ2-7; 10 bases are shared with TRBD1. Germline-derived CDR1 and CDR2 are KGHSH and LQKENI. The CDR3 extends over 15 amino acids. With V trimmed by 4 bases and J by 4 bases, 7 bases remained unmatched. The CDR3 is CASSRTTGGNYEQYF. The CDR3, as DNA: TGTGCCAGCTCACGCACGACAGGGGGCAATTACGAGCAGTACTTC. Together with reference TRBV18 and TRBJ2-7, the CDR3 gives the full variable domain: NAGVMQNPRHLVRRRGQEARLRCSPMKGHSHVYWYRQLPEEGLKFMVYLQKENIIDESGMPKERFSAEFPKEGPSILRIQQVVRGDSAAYFCASSRTTGGNYEQYFGPGTRLTVT.

The chain is built from TRBV2 and TRBJ2-3, with D perhaps TRBD2 (6 bases). Germline loops: CDR1 SNHLY, CDR2 FYNNEI. The CDR3 is made up of 16 amino acids. The V end was cut by 5 bases, the J end by 3 bases, with 18 bases between. Here the CDR3 reads CASSPFIGRETDTQYF. The CDR3 nucleotides read TGTGCCAGCAGTCCTTTTATTGGACGGGAGACAGATACGCAGTATTTT.

The rearrangement uses TRBV7-8 and TRBJ2-6, with 8 bases matching TRBD2. CDR1 is SGHVS, CDR2 FQNEAQ, per germline. The CDR3 extends over 16 amino acids. Losses at the gene ends were 2 bases for V and 2 bases for J; bases not matched to a gene: 2. The CDR3 sequence: CASSLNGRAGANVLTF. CDR3 in DNA: TGTGCCAGCAGCTTAAACGGGAGGGCTGGGGCCAACGTCCTGACTTTC.

The rearrangement joins TRBV5-1 to TRBJ2-3, with 8 bases matching TRBD2. With 3 bases clipped from V and 3 bases from J, the junction kept 9 bases outside the gene matches. The germline V gene has CDR1 SGHRS and CDR2 YFSETQ. CDR3 length equals 16 residues. The CDR3 DNA follows: TGCGCCAGCAGCTCCTCGGGGGGCGGGAGGACAGATACGCAGTATTTT. This codes for CASSSSGGGRTDTQYF.

The chain recombines TRBV15 with TRBJ2-1, with 9 bases that match TRBD1. The trim removed 0 bases at V and 3 bases at J, leaving 6 bases unmatched. CDR1 LNHNV and CDR2 YYDKDF come from the germline V gene (reference sequence). CDR3 size: 17 residues. CDR3 region: CATSRDLPGQGYNEQFF. The CDR3 DNA reads TGTGCCACCAGCAGAGACCTACCGGGACAGGGCTACAATGAGCAGTTCTTC.

This chain joins TRBV11-2 and TRBJ2-7; TRBD2 is a possible D gene (5 bases). Trimming stripped 5 bases from V and 0 bases from J, with 14 bases between. The CDR3 has 15 amino acids. Looked up from germline, CDR1 is SGHAT and CDR2 is FQNNGV. The chain's CDR3 is CASSPIQGSSYEQYF. The CDR3 nucleotides read TGTGCCAGCAGCCCGATTCAAGGGAGCTCCTACGAGCAGTACTTC.

The genes are TRBV27 and TRBJ2-7; no definite D call. The CDR3 consists of 13 residues. Trimming took 6 bases from V and 2 from J, leaving 11 bases between them. CDR1 and CDR2 (germline): MNHEY, SMNVEV (reference sequence). The CDR3 coding sequence is TGTGCCAGCAGCCGCAGGAATACCTACGAGCAGTACTTC. This translates into CASSRRNTYEQYF.

This clone was detected a few times. This chain connects TRBV18 to TRBJ2-7; 7 nucleotides line up with TRBD1. V was clipped by 6 bases and J by 0 bases; unmatched bases: 5. The CDR3 is 14 amino acids. In germline, CDR1 is KGHSH, CDR2 LQKENI. For the CDR3, the DNA is TGTGCCAGCTCTCGACAGGGACCCTCCTACGAGCAGTACTTC. Translating gives CASSRQGPSYEQYF.

V is TRBV19 and J is TRBJ2-3, with TRBD2 matching over 10 bases. This CDR3 has 14 amino acids. From germline, CDR1 is LNHDA and CDR2 SQIVND (reference sequence). J was trimmed by 4 bases and V by 8 bases; bases with no gene match: 6. CDR3 region: CASGVAGGADTQYF. CDR3 nucleotides: TGTGCCAGTGGCGTAGCGGGAGGTGCAGATACGCAGTATTTT.

CDR3 residues: CASSLDRGGYGNTIYF. CDR3 DNA sequence: TGCGCCAGCAGCTTGGATCGTGGAGGGTACGGAAACACCATATATTTT. V gene TRBV5-1 combines with J gene TRBJ1-3; D remains ambiguous. CDR3 length equals 16 residues. Germline CDR1 SGHRS, CDR2 YFSETQ. The V end lost 0 bases, the J end lost 4 bases, and 14 bases lay between the germline ends. Combining the CDR3 with reference TRBV5-1 and TRBJ1-3 gives the whole variable domain KAGVTQTPRYLIKTRGQQVTLSCSPISGHRSVSWYQQTPGQGLQFLFEYFSETQRNKGNFPGRFSGRQFSNSRSEMNVSTLELGDSALYLCASSLDRGGYGNTIYFGEGSWLTVV.

The chain joins TRBV2 to TRBJ2-3; TRBD2 agrees at 10 bases. The length of the CDR3 is 14 residues. Germline CDR1 reads SNHLY; CDR2 reads FYNNEI. With V trimmed by 6 bases and J by 11 bases, 11 bases remained unmatched. Written as DNA, the CDR3 is TGTGCCAGCAGAGACGGACTAGCGGACAGAAGGCAGTATTTT. Its translation is CASRDGLADRRQYF.

This chain links TRBV27 with TRBJ1-2, with D maybe TRBD1 (5 bases). The CDR3 consists of 12 residues. V dropped 6 bases and J dropped 6 bases, with 11 bases sitting between them. Germline lookup yields CDR1 MNHEY and CDR2 SMNVEV (reference sequence). CDR3 bases: TGTGCCAGCAGGTCAGGGTGGGATGGCTACACCTTC. Translating it yields CASRSGWDGYTF.

J is TRBJ2-1 and V is TRBV29-1; the D is unclear. V shed 2 bases and J shed 0 bases, with 8 bases lying between them. Germline values: CDR1 SQVTM, CDR2 ANQGSEA. The length of the CDR3 is 14 residues. CDR3 residues: CSVEKLNSYNEQFF. CDR3 nucleotides: TGCAGCGTTGAAAAGCTTAACTCCTACAATGAGCAGTTCTTC.

The rearrangement uses TRBV5-1 and TRBJ2-7; D remains unclear. V was shortened by 4 bases and J by 6 bases, with 20 bases between the two germline ends. This CDR3 contains 15 residues. Germline-derived CDR1 and CDR2 are SGHRS and YFSETQ. CDR3 bases: TGCGCCAGCAGCGAAAACCCCGGCGGTTTCGGCGAGCAGTACTTC. Encoded protein: CASSENPGGFGEQYF.

The chain couples TRBV27 to TRBJ2-7; D remains unclear. CDR1 and CDR2 from the germline V gene are MNHEY and SMNVEV (reference sequence). The CDR3 extends over 15 amino acids. The V end was cut by 5 bases, the J end by 5 bases, with 19 bases between. The CDR3 region is CASSRGRDPRDEQYF. CDR3 in DNA: TGTGCCAGCAGTAGAGGCCGAGACCCAAGAGACGAGCAGTACTTC.

The V and J genes are TRBV28 and TRBJ1-4; a possible D gene is TRBD1 (6 bases). V lost 6 bases, J lost 0 bases, and 14 bases lay in between. The CDR3 extends over 16 amino acids. Germline V CDR1 and CDR2: MDHEN, SYDVKM. CDR3 amino acids: CASRQIAGATNEKLFF. DNA for the CDR3: TGTGCCAGCAGGCAAATTGCAGGGGCAACTAATGAAAAACTGTTTTTT.